This TCR beta chain comes out of a study of regulatory T cells in long-lasting Graves disease. With respect to this clonotype: The antigen remains unidentified.

Study-wide points: Whereas new patients shared some 990 public clonotypes, persistent patients shared more, at 2,500 to 3,500. Persistent disease exhibited a predilection for TRBV28, TRBJ1-2 and TRBJ2-5.

Described time point: newly diagnosed GD, antithyroid drugs for less than 3 months. RNA isolated from PBMCs was used to make the TCR library. The CDR3 consists of 12 residues. Trimming took off 5 bases at V and 7 bases at J, with 14 bases between the two ends. CDR1 is GTSNPN, CDR2 SVGIG, per germline (reference sequence). Library construction for TCR beta used iRepertoire HTBI primers and Arm-PCR of CDR3 regions. TCRdb recomputed calls from the multiplex PCR reads with MiXCR, one row per CDR3 protein. The table shows approximately 400,000 distinct CDR3 sequences, with 14% to 15% occurring only once. In addition, the sample was reused for a study of T cells in Graves' hyperthyroidism and ophthalmopathy. That source notes: RT-PCR in the first round (using the HTBI primer set) targeted the TCR CDR3. Researchers report that a 13 V-J model separated ophthalmopathy from stable hyperthyroidism.

Sequencing was performed on peripheral blood mononuclear cells (PBMCs), taken at new diagnosis, from a patient treated with antithyroid drugs. V and J are TRBV30 and TRBJ2-5; maybe TRBD1 (6 bases). The sequence was obtained from a woman under 40 with Graves disease. Here the CDR3 DNA reads TGTGCCTGGTTGGACTCCAGGGGGACCCAGTACTTC. As protein: CAWLDSRGTQYF.